The clone carrying this T cell receptor beta chain was counted between two and nine times. Autoimmune disease history or systemic immunosuppression meant exclusion. Blood sampling was done at baseline, cycle 4 day 1, and cycle 7 day 1. TCRdb's copy holds only in-frame clones and misses some; the assay was immunoSEQ multiplex PCR. The data contain roughly 44,000 clones, around nine tenths of them singletons. Germline V gene lookup returns CDR1 MNHEY and CDR2 SMNVEV (reference sequence). Trimming at V came to 5 bases and at J to 7 bases, leaving 8 bases not matched to a gene. This CDR3 is 15 amino acids long. The data are from a study of OX40 agonist ivuxolimab in advanced cancers. Study-wide background: Patients took ivuxolimab, an agonistic anti-OX40 (CD134) antibody.

The TCR originated in an adult with an advanced solid tumor such as melanoma, head and neck, liver or kidney cancer. The chain uses TRBV27 and TRBJ1-4; 9 nucleotides align to TRBD1. The material sequenced was CD4+ or CD8+ T cells sorted from blood, taken in a trial of the OX40 agonist ivuxolimab. CDR3 in DNA: TGTGCCAGCAGTCCCTACAGGGGGCCCACTGAAAAACTGTTTTTT. It specifies CASSPYRGPTEKLFF.